This T cell receptor beta chain is drawn from a study of T-cell memory formation after mild COVID-19. General observations from the study: Among clones contracting day 15 to 85, CD4/CD8 was balanced, whereas later expanders leaned CD4+. Some clones that responded turned up in pre-infection memory, which suggests that cross-reactive memory joined in.

After 5'RACE with constant-segment primers, TCR alpha and TCR beta cDNA libraries carrying sample barcodes and UMIs were obtained. TCRdb used MiXCR to reprocess the 5' RACE reads, holding one entry per CDR3 protein. The sample consists of about 470,000 distinct CDR3 sequences, 18% of them appearing once. With respect to this clonotype: The antigen remains undetermined.

The V segment lost 1 base and the J segment 0 bases; nucleotides outside the gene matches: 5. The germline gives CDR1 SGHDN, CDR2 FVKESK. CDR3 length: 16 amino acids. This TCR derives from an adult woman who had mild COVID-19 (a few samples of this study predate the infection). Cell type and time point are not known. The genes are TRBV14 and TRBJ1-1; 7 bases line up with TRBD1. Material for sequencing was PBMCs or a T cell subset sorted from them (not recorded which). The CDR3 nucleotides read TGTGCCAGCAGCCAAGGAAACAGGGGATTGAACACTGAAGCTTTCTTT. Its translation is CASSQGNRGLNTEAFF.